These T cell receptor beta chains were read from a single sample in a study of OX40 agonist ivuxolimab in advanced cancers. The table came from immunoSEQ multiplex PCR; TCRdb's copy has only in-frame clones and leaves some out. The table has about 80,000 clones, 84% seen once; the top ten hold 20% to 30%. Sample: CD4+ or CD8+ T cells sorted from blood, taken in a trial of the OX40 agonist ivuxolimab. The receptors here all came from an adult with an advanced solid tumor such as melanoma, head and neck, liver or kidney cancer. Both conserved end residues are part of each CDR3. The D gene is left open where the match is weak. Some rows have no size entry. The others give once, few or many, or a class for an expanded clone.

d_gene: -
abundance: -
v_gene: TRBV18
j_gene: TRBJ1-1
CDR3nt: TGTGCCAGCTCAGCGGGGTTGGACGTCGCTTTCTTT
CDR3aa: CASSAGLDVAFF

d_gene: TRBD1
abundance: -
v_gene: TRBV2
j_gene: TRBJ2-7
CDR3nt: TGTGCCAGCAGCGTAGTAGCTGGACAGGGTCTCTACGAGCAGTACTTC
CDR3aa: CASSVVAGQGLYEQYF

d_gene: TRBD1
abundance: -
v_gene: TRBV6-5
j_gene: TRBJ1-5
CDR3nt: TGTGCCAGCAGACCACCGGGACAGAGCAATCAGCCCCAGCATTTT
CDR3aa: CASRPPGQSNQPQHF

d_gene: TRBD1
abundance: -
v_gene: TRBV5-4
j_gene: TRBJ1-1
CDR3nt: TGTGCCAGCAGCTTGGCAGGGGGTGACACTGAAGCTTTCTTT
CDR3aa: CASSLAGGDTEAFF

d_gene: -
abundance: -
v_gene: TRBV5-1
j_gene: TRBJ2-2
CDR3nt: TGCGCCAGCAGCGAACAGCAGGGTCCCGGGGAGCTGTTTTTT
CDR3aa: CASSEQQGPGELFF

d_gene: -
abundance: -
v_gene: TRBV10-3
j_gene: TRBJ1-5
CDR3nt: TGTGCCATCAGTGGGGCAGACAATCAGCCCCAGCATTTT
CDR3aa: CAISGADNQPQHF

d_gene: TRBD1
abundance: -
v_gene: TRBV30
j_gene: TRBJ2-1
CDR3nt: TGTGCCTGGGGGGGACAGTCCCTCTCCTACAATGAGCAGTTCTTC
CDR3aa: CAWGGQSLSYNEQFF

d_gene: -
abundance: once
v_gene: TRBV5-4
j_gene: TRBJ2-6
CDR3nt: TGTGCCAGCAGCCTTGGGGACTCTGGGGCCAACGTCCTGACTTTC
CDR3aa: CASSLGDSGANVLTF

d_gene: -
abundance: -
v_gene: TRBV30
j_gene: TRBJ1-4
CDR3nt: TGTGCCTGGAGTGTTAGGGGGATTAATGAAAAACTGTTTTTT
CDR3aa: CAWSVRGINEKLFF

d_gene: -
abundance: once
v_gene: TRBV15
j_gene: TRBJ1-5
CDR3nt: TGTGCCACCAGCACAATCACAGCTCGGGGGGGGCCCCAGCATTTT
CDR3aa: CATSTITARGGPQHF

d_gene: -
abundance: -
v_gene: TRBV10-2
j_gene: TRBJ2-2
CDR3nt: TGCGCCAGCATGACAGCAAGGTCCTACACCGGGGAGCTGTTTTTT
CDR3aa: CASMTARSYTGELFF